The 22 T cell receptor beta chains listed next were all sequenced from one sample in a study of beta chain features in type 1 diabetes. General study findings and limits: Among all four CD4+ subsets, Type 1 diabetes patients had TCRB CDR3s that were moderately but significantly shorter.

No antigens are known for them. Isolated RNA was reverse transcribed in full, so expressed TCRB transcripts were sequenced. Here immunoSEQ multiplex PCR was the method, and the copy in TCRdb shows in-frame clones only, minus some. The top ten clones hold approximately 0.13% of a sample with 40,000 to 55,000 clones, roughly 40% of them seen once. The source material was stem cell memory CD4+ T cells from blood. The receptors were sampled from a man aged 30-40 years with type 1 diabetes.

This clone has a handful of counts. The chain combines TRBV29-1 with TRBJ2-2, with D possibly being TRBD1 (6 bases). Germline assignment: CDR1 SQVTM and CDR2 ANQGSEA. V lost 7 bases and J 4 bases, leaving 13 bases between the germline ends. The length of the CDR3 is 13 residues. CDR3 in amino acids: CSARGHSTGELFF. The CDR3 coding sequence is TGCAGCGCCCGGGGACACTCCACCGGGGAGCTGTTTTTT.

In the case of this clone: The conserved final phenylalanine or tryptophan is absent from the CDR3, which likely points to a read error. The CDR3 sequence is CASSLESGSSYEQYL. CDR3 sequence (DNA): TGTGCCAGCAGCTTAGAAAGCGGGAGCTCCTACGAGCAGTACCTC. The chain uses TRBV7-2 and TRBJ2-7, with 8 bases aligning to TRBD2. The CDR3 sequence is 15 residues long. Germline V lookup: CDR1 SGHTA, CDR2 FQGNSA. Trimming at V came to 1 base and at J to 0 bases, leaving 2 bases not matched to a gene.

The chain recombines TRBV25-1 with TRBJ2-2; the D gene is possibly TRBD1 (6 bases). Trimming stripped 2 bases from V and 8 bases from J, with 21 bases between. This CDR3 contains 17 residues. Germline CDR1 reads MGHDK; CDR2 reads SYGVNS. The CDR3 is CASSEPLRPPGEGELFF. Here the CDR3 DNA reads TGTGCCAGCAGTGAACCCCTAAGACCGCCAGGGGAGGGGGAGCTGTTTTTT.

The V call is TRBV6-6, the J call TRBJ2-7; 9 bases align to TRBD2. The CDR3 length is 14 residues. Germline V gene data show CDR1 as MNHNY and CDR2 as SVGAGI (reference sequence). V shed 1 base, J shed 2 bases, and the junction held 0 bases outside the gene matches. CDR3: CASSYLAGAYEQYF. The CDR3 region has the DNA TGTGCCAGCAGTTACTTAGCGGGAGCCTACGAGCAGTACTTC.

The chain combines TRBV2 with TRBJ2-7, with 7 nucleotides matching TRBD2. The CDR3 totals 12 residues. CDR1 and CDR2 from the germline V gene are SNHLY and FYNNEI. The junction had 7 bases not matched to a gene; V was cut back by 11 bases and J by 3 bases. Here the CDR3 DNA reads TGTGCCCAAGGGCTAGCGGACTACGAGCAGTACTTC. Its translation: CAQGLADYEQYF.

V usage is TRBV4-1 and J usage is TRBJ2-1; 12 nucleotides line up with TRBD2. Per germline, CDR1 MGHRA and CDR2 YSYEKL. Trimming removed 4 bases from V and 6 bases from J; junction bases left unmatched: 7. The CDR3 runs 16 residues. The CDR3 loop is CASSPWTSGNLNEQFF. CDR3 nucleotides: TGCGCCAGCAGCCCGTGGACTAGCGGGAACCTCAATGAGCAGTTCTTC.

This clone has only a few counts. V is TRBV7-8 and J is TRBJ2-1, with 11 bases that match TRBD2. The CDR3 has 15 residues. V lost 2 bases and J lost 6; bases outside the gene matches: 3. Germline-derived CDR1 and CDR2 are SGHVS and FQNEAQ. The CDR3, as DNA: TGTGCCAGCAGCTTAACTAGCGGGAGCGGCAATGAGCAGTTCTTC. Protein sequence: CASSLTSGSGNEQFF.

The rearrangement links TRBV5-1 to TRBJ1-2, with 8 positions matching TRBD1. This CDR3 is 14 amino acids long. The V gene's germline CDR1 is SGHRS and CDR2 YFSETQ. The V segment lost 4 bases and the J segment 6 bases; nucleotides outside the gene matches: 8. DNA for the CDR3: TGCGCCAGCAGCCGCAAAGGGACAGGTGATGGCTACACCTTC. It translates to CASSRKGTGDGYTF.

This clone has just a few counts. The chain uses TRBV4-3 and TRBJ2-2; 12 bases agree with TRBD2. Losses at the gene ends were 1 base for V and 7 bases for J; bases not matched to a gene: 7. Germline V gene lookup returns CDR1 LGHNA and CDR2 YSLEER. CDR3 length: 17 amino acids. CDR3: CASSQGLAGAEGGELFF. CDR3 DNA: TGCGCCAGCAGCCAAGGACTAGCGGGAGCTGAAGGCGGGGAGCTGTTTTTT.

The chain combines TRBV7-9 with TRBJ1-1; 7 bases fit TRBD1. J lost 0 bases, V lost 3 bases, and 10 bases had no gene match. The CDR3 totals 17 residues. Germline lookup yields CDR1 SEHNR and CDR2 FQNEAQ (reference sequence). This CDR3 is CASSLIRLTGMNTEAFF. As DNA, the CDR3 is TGTGCCAGCAGCTTGATAAGACTGACAGGGATGAACACTGAAGCTTTCTTT.

This clone has a handful of counts. The CDR3 bases are TGTGCCAGCAGCACGAATCTCGGATCGGGATCGGATACGCAGTATTTT. Protein product: CASSTNLGSGSDTQYF. V gene TRBV9 combines with J gene TRBJ2-3, with D perhaps matching TRBD2 (5 bases). From germline, CDR1 is SGDLS and CDR2 YYNGEE. Trimming removed 4 bases at V and 6 bases at J, with 21 bases between. This CDR3 is built from 16 residues.

The chain uses TRBV7-3 and TRBJ2-2, with D perhaps TRBD1 (6 bases). CDR3 length equals 15 residues. Trimming pared 4 bases from V and 5 bases from J, leaving 14 bases between. The V gene's germline CDR1 is SGHTA and CDR2 FQGTGA. The CDR3 protein is CASSSSPGVTGELFF. CDR3 DNA: TGTGCCAGCAGCTCTTCCCCAGGGGTGACCGGGGAGCTGTTTTTT.

This clone was detected a few times. V usage is TRBV27 and J usage is TRBJ2-6; TRBD2 might be the D (6 bases). V gave up 1 base and J gave up 2 bases, with 9 bases separating them. Germline V gene lookup returns CDR1 MNHEY and CDR2 SMNVEV (reference sequence). There are 16 residues in the CDR3. CDR3 sequence (DNA): TGTGCCAGCAGTTTATGGGGAGGAACTGGGGCCAACGTCCTGACTTTC. Protein: CASSLWGGTGANVLTF.

This clone occurred a few times. J is TRBJ2-1 and V is TRBV5-4; D might be TRBD2 (5 bases). The CDR3 spans 15 residues. Trimming removed 2 bases from V and 9 bases from J, with 18 bases in between. Germline loops: CDR1 SGHNT, CDR2 YYREEE (reference sequence). CDR3 DNA sequence: TGTGCCAGCAGCTTCCAAGTAGGGCGAGAGGGTGAGCAGTTCTTC. It yields the protein CASSFQVGREGEQFF.

The chain is built from TRBV7-2 and TRBJ2-5; D is perhaps TRBD2 (5 bases). V was pared by 5 bases and J by 5 bases, with 12 bases between. Germline assignment: CDR1 SGHTA and CDR2 FQGNSA. The CDR3 runs 13 residues. CDR3: CASSRGLGETQYF. CDR3 bases: TGTGCCAGCAGCCGCGGGCTGGGGGAGACCCAGTACTTC.

This clone was detected only a few times. The chain is built from TRBV20-1 and TRBJ2-1; D is uncertain. The V and J ends lost 1 base and 6 bases respectively, with 4 bases between them. The CDR3 is 11 residues long. The V gene's germline CDR1 is DFQATT and CDR2 SNEGSKA (reference sequence). CDR3 nucleotide sequence: TGCAGTGCTAGAGCTAGCAATGAGCAGTTCTTC. Protein product: CSARASNEQFF.

This clone was observed a few times. The V and J genes are TRBV29-1 and TRBJ2-1; TRBD2 matches at 11 bases. Unmatched junction bases numbered 5, after V lost 0 bases and J lost 7 bases. The CDR3 extends over 15 amino acids. Per the germline V gene, CDR1 is SQVTM and CDR2 is ANQGSEA. CDR3 residues: CSVEDPGLAVNEQFF. CDR3 nucleotide sequence: TGCAGCGTTGAAGATCCGGGACTAGCGGTTAATGAGCAGTTCTTC.

This clone was recorded a few times. The chain couples TRBV7-2 to TRBJ2-7; 9 positions agree with TRBD1. Germline CDR1 SGHTA, CDR2 FQGNSA. The V segment lost 4 bases and the J segment 2 bases; nucleotides outside the gene matches: 6. This CDR3 spans 15 amino acids. CDR3 region: CASSSLRQGAYEQYF. In nucleotides, the CDR3 is TGTGCCAGCAGCTCCCTAAGACAGGGGGCCTACGAGCAGTACTTC.

Concerning this clone itself: At one boundary the junction diverges from the germline segment, which might be a read error. Other DNA variants within this sample encode the same CDR3. This sequence joins TRBV5-1 and TRBJ2-3, with 7 bases aligning to TRBD1. This CDR3 region has 14 residues. Germline V CDR1 and CDR2: SGHRS, YFSETQ. The CDR3 reads CASSWKGAADTQYF. In DNA form, the CDR3 reads TGCGCCAGCAGCTGGAAGGGGGCGGCAGATACGCAATATTTT.

There are a few counts of this clone. The chain is built from TRBV7-8 and TRBJ2-4; D call uncertain. V lost 1 base, J lost 1 base, and 8 bases lay in between. Germline-derived CDR1 and CDR2 are SGHVS and FQNEAQ. The CDR3 length is 15 residues. The CDR3 sequence: CASSLDLVAKNIQYF. CDR3 DNA sequence: TGTGCCAGCAGCTTAGATCTAGTGGCCAAAAACATTCAGTACTTC. Full variable domain (missing parts from reference TRBV7-8 and TRBJ2-4): GAGVSQSPRYKVAKRGQDVALRCDPISGHVSLFWYQQALGQGPEFLTYFQNEAQLDKSGLPSDRFFAERPEGSVSTLKIQRTQQEDSAVYLCASSLDLVAKNIQYFGAGTRLSVL.

This clone was counted only a few times. This chain links TRBV28 with TRBJ2-1; perhaps TRBD2 as D (6 bases). The germline V and J ends were trimmed by 4 bases and 0 bases, with 13 bases remaining between them. This CDR3 has 16 residues. Per the germline V gene, CDR1 is MDHEN and CDR2 is SYDVKM. The CDR3 is CASSSLAPGSYNEQFF. The CDR3 DNA reads TGTGCCAGCAGTTCACTAGCTCCCGGCTCCTACAATGAGCAGTTCTTC.

The V gene is TRBV2, the J gene TRBJ1-5; possibly TRBD1 for D (5 bases). The V and J ends lost 6 bases and 6 bases respectively, with 12 bases between them. The length of the CDR3 is 13 residues. Germline V lookup: CDR1 SNHLY, CDR2 FYNNEI. CDR3 residues: CASSPGGGQPQHF. The CDR3, as DNA: TGTGCCAGCAGCCCGGGGGGGGGTCAGCCCCAGCATTTT.